A single sample gave rise to the 17 T cell receptor beta chains below, sequenced in a study of blood T cell repertoires in COVID-19. Sequencing used immunoSEQ multiplex PCR; TCRdb keeps in-frame clones, though not all of them. The table lists approximately 150,000 clones, roughly 87% of them singletons. Sequenced input: PBMCs or T cells enriched from blood (not recorded which). The receptors stem from a human donor with acute COVID-19. The donor label of this sample is uncertain.

J is TRBJ1-5 and V is TRBV27; 8 nucleotides match TRBD1. V trimming: 8 bases; J trimming: 4 bases; junction bases outside the gene matches: 4. This CDR3 is built from 13 residues. Germline V gene lookup returns CDR1 MNHEY and CDR2 SMNVEV (reference sequence). The CDR3 loop is CASAGQGNQPQHF. CDR3 nucleotide sequence: TGTGCCAGCGCCGGACAGGGAAATCAGCCCCAGCATTTT.

For the CDR3, the DNA is TGTGCCAGCAGCAAAAGGGCTAGCGGGGGGGTCTACAATGAGCAGTTCTTC. This codes for CASSKRASGGVYNEQFF. V and J are TRBV21-1 and TRBJ2-1; TRBD2, the table's D call, was not compared with the DNA. TRBV21-1 counts as a pseudogene. The CDR3 runs 17 residues.

This rearrangement joins TRBV30 to TRBJ1-3; D is unclear. The germline V and J ends were trimmed by 2 bases and 3 bases, with 11 bases remaining between them. This CDR3 has 14 residues. CDR1 is GTSNPN, CDR2 SVGIG, per germline (reference sequence). CDR3 coding DNA: TGTGCCTGGAGTCCTGTAGGAGGTGGAAACACCATATATTTT. Translation gives CAWSPVGGGNTIYF.

In this sample, this clone turned up a few times. This chain joins TRBV27 and TRBJ2-7, with TRBD1 identical over 7 bases. The CDR3 consists of 13 residues. The ends lost 3 bases at V and 3 bases at J; junction bases unmatched: 2. In germline, CDR1 is MNHEY, CDR2 SMNVEV (reference sequence). CDR3 sequence: CASSFTGVYEQYF. Here the CDR3 DNA reads TGTGCCAGCAGTTTTACAGGGGTCTACGAGCAGTACTTC.

This clone has a single count. The genes are TRBV28 and TRBJ2-7, with 9 bases aligning to TRBD2. J was trimmed by 9 bases and V by 6 bases; bases with no gene match: 15. Germline CDR1 is MDHEN and CDR2 is SYDVKM. This CDR3 is 15 amino acids long. The CDR3 coding sequence is TGTGCCAGCAGGACCCCACCGGGACTAGCTCGCGGGCAGTACTTC. Protein product: CASRTPPGLARGQYF. The full variable domain, completed using reference TRBV28 and TRBJ2-7, is DVKVTQSSRYLVKRTGEKVFLECVQDMDHENMFWYRQDPGLGLRLIYFSYDVKMKEKGDIPEGYSVSREKKERFSLILESASTNQTSMYLCASRTPPGLARGQYFGPGTRLTVT.

The chain employs TRBV27 and TRBJ1-4; perhaps TRBD1 as D (6 bases). Germline loops: CDR1 MNHEY, CDR2 SMNVEV (reference sequence). Trimming took off 7 bases at V and 0 bases at J, with 15 bases between the two ends. This CDR3 spans 16 amino acids. CDR3 in amino acids: CASKRGGATTNEKLFF. CDR3 bases: TGTGCCAGCAAGCGGGGGGGGGCTACAACTAATGAAAAACTGTTTTTT. The full variable domain, completed using reference TRBV27 and TRBJ1-4, is EAQVTQNPRYLITVTGKKLTVTCSQNMNHEYMSWYRQDPGLGLRQIYYSMNVEVTDKGDVPEGYKVSRKEKRNFPLILESPSPNQTSLYFCASKRGGATTNEKLFFGSGTQLSVL.

The chain recombines TRBV12-3 or TRBV12-4 with TRBJ2-7; no firm D call. V lost 5 bases and J lost 6, with 11 bases in between. The CDR3 runs to 12 residues. The CDR3 DNA reads as TGTGCCAGCAGTCGTCACTCTGGCGAGCAGTACTTC. Translation: CASSRHSGEQYF.

This chain joins TRBV9 and TRBJ1-4; D call uncertain. This CDR3 region has 15 residues. Germline values: CDR1 SGDLS, CDR2 YYNGEE. V dropped 4 bases and J dropped 8 bases, with 18 bases sitting between them. The CDR3 here is CASSTLREGGEKLFF. For the CDR3, the DNA is TGTGCCAGCAGCACTTTACGGGAGGGAGGAGAAAAACTGTTTTTT.

This clone was observed a handful of times. The chain is built from TRBV2 and TRBJ2-1; 7 bases line up with TRBD2. This CDR3 contains 13 residues. Looked up from germline, CDR1 is SNHLY and CDR2 is FYNNEI. Losses at the gene ends were 9 bases for V and 7 bases for J; bases not matched to a gene: 9. CDR3 amino acids: CASGTTGLNEQFF. CDR3 DNA sequence: TGTGCCAGTGGGACTACCGGCTTGAATGAGCAGTTCTTC. The full variable domain, rest sourced from reference TRBV2 and TRBJ2-1, is EPEVTQTPSHQVTQMGQEVILRCVPISNHLYFYWYRQILGQKVEFLVSFYNNEISEKSEIFDDQFSVERPDGSNFTLKIRSTKLEDSAMYFCASGTTGLNEQFFGPGTRLTVL.

Worth noting for this clone: A junction end diverges from the germline sequence, so it may reflect a read error. V is TRBV9 and J is TRBJ2-2, with a possible D match to TRBD2 (6 bases). Germline V CDR1 and CDR2: SGDLS, YYNGEE. The CDR3 spans 13 residues. The CDR3 DNA sequence: TGTGCCAGCAGCGTAGCGGACACCGGGGGGCTGTTTTTT. Protein sequence: CASSVADTGGLFF.

The chain combines TRBV6-1 with TRBJ2-3; weak D call: TRBD1 (6 bases). V was clipped by 2 bases and J by 6 bases, with 12 bases between them. There are 14 residues in the CDR3. Germline V gene sequence: CDR1 MNHNS, CDR2 SASEGT. The CDR3 DNA sequence: TGTGCCAGCAGTGAAAGGGACATAAGGGATACGCAGTATTTT. Translated, it gives CASSERDIRDTQYF.

The rearrangement links TRBV5-1 to TRBJ1-5; tentatively, D is TRBD1 (6 bases). V lost 4 bases and J 6 bases, leaving 17 bases between the germline ends. The CDR3 contains 15 residues. Germline loops: CDR1 SGHRS, CDR2 YFSETQ. The CDR3 DNA sequence: TGCGCCAGCAGCCATGGGGGGGCTAGCGGTCAGCCCCAGCATTTT. This codes for CASSHGGASGQPQHF.

The chain employs TRBV30 and TRBJ1-1, with 8 bases matching TRBD1. The ends lost 2 bases at V and 8 bases at J; junction bases unmatched: 16. CDR1 is GTSNPN, CDR2 SVGIG, per germline (reference sequence). This CDR3 is built from 16 residues. The CDR3 region has the DNA TGTGCCTGGAGTATAGGGCGGCGGGGGACAGGCAAAGAAGCTTTCTTT. Translation gives CAWSIGRRGTGKEAFF.

The chain links TRBV6-1 to TRBJ2-1; maybe TRBD2 (6 bases). This CDR3 has 14 residues. Germline lookup yields CDR1 MNHNS and CDR2 SASEGT. Trimming took off 1 base at V and 4 bases at J, with 8 bases between the two ends. CDR3 bases: TGTGCCAGCAGTGAAGAGGGGAGGTACAATGAGCAGTTCTTC. Translated, it gives CASSEEGRYNEQFF.

The chain has TRBV10-1 and TRBJ2-7, with 7 bases that match TRBD2. Germline V gene sequence: CDR1 WNHNN, CDR2 SYGVQD (reference sequence). With 10 bases clipped from V and 7 bases from J, the junction kept 7 bases outside the gene matches. The CDR3 is 11 residues long. The DNA of the CDR3 is TGCGCCAAACCGGGGGGACCTGAGCAGTACTTC. This encodes CAKPGGPEQYF.

V and J are TRBV19 and TRBJ2-1; D is perhaps TRBD1 (5 bases). The germline gives CDR1 LNHDA, CDR2 SQIVND (reference sequence). The germline V and J ends were trimmed by 4 bases and 2 bases, with 15 bases remaining between them. The CDR3 runs 16 residues. As DNA, the CDR3 is TGTGCCAGTAGTACCAACAGGATTCCAACCTACAATGAGCAGTTCTTC. Amino acid sequence: CASSTNRIPTYNEQFF.

The chain combines TRBV4-2 with TRBJ2-5; tentative D call: TRBD1 (5 bases). This CDR3 spans 14 amino acids. Germline CDR1 and CDR2: LGHNA and YNFKEQ. Trimming removed 2 bases at V and 1 base at J, with 8 bases between. The CDR3 region has the DNA TGTGCCAGCAGCCAAAGACAGTCCCAAGAGACCCAGTACTTC. Amino acids: CASSQRQSQETQYF.